Listed here are 19 T cell receptor beta chains from one sample, sequenced in a study of CD8+ T cells in alopecia areata. cDNA prepared by RNA extraction and subsequent reverse transcription served as the template for sequencing. Measured with immunoSEQ multiplex PCR; TCRdb has only the in-frame clones, and not every one. This sample has under 350,000 clones, with nearly 60% found just once. The sample's treatment: oral pan-JAK inhibitor, 5-10 mg twice daily. This specimen was CD4+ T cells sorted from blood, taken at week 24, from a patient treated with tofacitinib. Source of these receptors: a human donor with alopecia areata.

The chain has TRBV5-4 and TRBJ2-1; 7 bases fit TRBD2. This CDR3 region has 15 residues. The ends lost 3 bases at V and 0 bases at J; junction bases unmatched: 3. Per the germline V gene, CDR1 is SGHNT and CDR2 is YYREEE (reference sequence). The CDR3 sequence: CASSSSGPSYNEQFF. CDR3 DNA sequence: TGTGCCAGCAGCTCTAGCGGTCCCTCCTACAATGAGCAGTTCTTC.

The genes are TRBV29-1 and TRBJ1-1; tentative D call: TRBD1 (5 bases). Germline values: CDR1 SQVTM, CDR2 ANQGSEA. Trimming shortened V by 6 bases and J by 0 bases, and 20 bases separated the two germline ends. The CDR3 loop spans 16 amino acids. CDR3 bases: TGCAGCGTCGGGGGTCTACCCAAGTTCATGAACACTGAAGCTTTCTTT. The encoded protein is CSVGGLPKFMNTEAFF.

This rearrangement joins TRBV5-1 to TRBJ2-3; tentatively, D is TRBD1 or TRBD2 (5 bases each). Germline V gene sequence: CDR1 SGHRS, CDR2 YFSETQ. Trimming pared 0 bases from V and 7 bases from J, leaving 15 bases between. The CDR3 loop spans 15 amino acids. This CDR3 is CASSLDTGDGNTQYF. The CDR3 DNA reads as TGCGCCAGCAGCTTGGACACAGGAGACGGGAATACGCAGTATTTT.

This clone was counted a few times. The chain employs TRBV9 and TRBJ1-1; no firm D call. V was trimmed by 0 bases and J by 7 bases, leaving 13 bases between them. Germline values: CDR1 SGDLS, CDR2 YYNGEE. CDR3 size: 14 residues. CDR3 nucleotides: TGTGCCAGCAGCGTAGCTGGCCTACCGGATGAAGCTTTCTTT. It yields the protein CASSVAGLPDEAFF.

The chain combines TRBV4-3 with TRBJ1-1, with D perhaps TRBD1 (5 bases). There are 13 residues in the CDR3. The V end was cut by 0 bases, the J end by 8 bases, with 10 bases between. CDR1 and CDR2 from the germline V gene are LGHNA and YSLEER. In DNA, the CDR3 is TGCGCCAGCAGCCAAGAACCGGGACTGGAAGCTTTCTTT. This translates into CASSQEPGLEAFF.

The chain carries TRBV6-5 and TRBJ2-3; 9 nucleotides agree with TRBD1. This CDR3 has 13 amino acids. J was trimmed by 4 bases and V by 6 bases; bases with no gene match: 2. Per germline, CDR1 MNHEY and CDR2 SVGAGI. The CDR3 region is CASRDRGPDTQYF. The CDR3 coding sequence is TGTGCCAGCAGGGACAGGGGCCCAGATACGCAGTATTTT.

This clone was observed a handful of times. The chain uses TRBV4-2 and TRBJ2-3; D gene ambiguous. Per the germline V gene, CDR1 is LGHNA and CDR2 is YNFKEQ. This CDR3 contains 14 residues. The ends were cut back, 4 bases at V and 2 bases at J, with 10 bases in the middle. DNA for the CDR3: TGTGCCAGCAGCCCACGGGCCGACACAGATACGCAGTATTTT. Its protein is CASSPRADTDTQYF.

The rearrangement uses TRBV29-1 and TRBJ1-4, with TRBD1 matching over 7 bases. Germline values: CDR1 SQVTM, CDR2 ANQGSEA. Losses at the gene ends were 7 bases for V and 5 bases for J; bases not matched to a gene: 7. This CDR3 contains 13 residues. CDR3 in amino acids: CSAVGQSNEKLFF. CDR3 DNA: TGCAGCGCCGTGGGACAGAGCAATGAAAAACTGTTTTTT.

As for this clone: The sample has other DNA sequences that encode this CDR3 too. The V and J genes are TRBV30 and TRBJ1-2; 8 bases are shared with TRBD1. Germline CDR1 is GTSNPN and CDR2 is SVGIG (reference sequence). Losses at the gene ends were 4 bases for V and 11 bases for J; bases not matched to a gene: 12. This CDR3 is 13 amino acids long. CDR3 region: CAWMAGGNGGYTF. The CDR3 DNA follows: TGTGCCTGGATGGCAGGGGGCAATGGTGGATACACCTTC.

V usage is TRBV29-1 and J usage is TRBJ1-4; 7 nucleotides agree with TRBD1. This CDR3 is built from 11 residues. Germline assignment: CDR1 SQVTM and CDR2 ANQGSEA. The ends lost 4 bases at V and 16 bases at J; junction bases unmatched: 9. CDR3 bases: TGCAGCGTTGGTGACAGGGAGGAAAAGTTTTTT. This sequence encodes CSVGDREEKFF.

J is TRBJ1-1 and V is TRBV2; tentatively, D is TRBD1 (5 bases). The CDR3 runs to 15 residues. The V and J ends lost 6 bases and 3 bases respectively, with 17 bases between them. Per germline, CDR1 SNHLY and CDR2 FYNNEI. CDR3 nucleotide sequence: TGTGCCAGCAGGCCCCTACAGGTATTGGACACTGAAGCTTTCTTT. Its translation is CASRPLQVLDTEAFF.

This sequence joins TRBV25-1 and TRBJ1-6; D remains unclear. Germline assignment: CDR1 MGHDK and CDR2 SYGVNS. The CDR3 covers 14 residues. Between the trimmed V and J ends, which lost 2 bases and 8 bases, there was a span of 10 bases. CDR3 loop: CASSEQRAHSPLHF. CDR3 nucleotide sequence: TGTGCCAGCAGTGAACAACGGGCACATTCACCCCTCCACTTT.

The CDR3: CASSHRSGPRHEQFF. The CDR3 DNA reads as TGTGCCAGCAGCCATCGATCCGGGCCGAGGCATGAGCAGTTCTTC. This rearrangement joins TRBV14 to TRBJ2-1; no definite D call. Trimming stripped 3 bases from V and 8 bases from J, with 17 bases between. The V gene's germline CDR1 is SGHDN and CDR2 FVKESK. The CDR3 totals 15 residues.

CDR3 coding DNA: TGTGCCAGCAGCACGTCACACCTGAGGACCGGGGAGCTGTTTTTT. This gives the protein CASSTSHLRTGELFF. The rearrangement links TRBV7-9 to TRBJ2-2; D unresolved. The germline V gene has CDR1 SEHNR and CDR2 FQNEAQ (reference sequence). Trimming removed 5 bases at V and 5 bases at J, with 15 bases between. The CDR3 spans 15 residues.

The rearrangement links TRBV15 to TRBJ1-1; D is unclear. Germline CDR1 reads LNHNV; CDR2 reads YYDKDF (reference sequence). The CDR3 is 13 residues long. V was trimmed by 3 bases and J by 0 bases, leaving 5 bases between them. The DNA for the CDR3 is TGTGCCACCAGCAGCTCGTTGAACACTGAAGCTTTCTTT. It codes for CATSSSLNTEAFF.

This chain joins TRBV28 and TRBJ1-2; D is uncertain. Trimming shortened V by 3 bases and J by 4 bases, and 12 bases separated the two germline ends. In germline, CDR1 is MDHEN, CDR2 SYDVKM. This CDR3 has 14 residues. CDR3 protein: CASSLKSGSYGYTF. CDR3 DNA sequence: TGTGCCAGCAGTTTGAAATCGGGTTCCTATGGCTACACCTTC.

V usage is TRBV5-4 and J usage is TRBJ1-3, with 7 bases that match TRBD1. The CDR3 consists of 13 residues. Germline CDR1 and CDR2: SGHNT and YYREEE (reference sequence). V was pared by 7 bases and J by 3 bases, with 4 bases of the junction left unmatched. CDR3 loop: CASANRGGNTIYF. Here the CDR3 DNA reads TGTGCCAGCGCAAACAGGGGTGGAAACACCATATATTTT.

The chain carries TRBV5-6 and TRBJ2-5, with 12 bases that match TRBD2. Looked up from germline, CDR1 is SGHDT and CDR2 is YYEEEE. The CDR3 has 19 residues. The V gene end was trimmed by 4 bases and the J gene end by 5 bases; junction bases not matched to a gene: 18. CDR3 region: CASSQLGLAGYWVGETQYF. CDR3 nucleotides: TGTGCCAGCAGCCAACTCGGACTAGCGGGGTATTGGGTAGGGGAGACCCAGTACTTC.

V usage is TRBV30 and J usage is TRBJ1-4; D remains unclear. The V and J ends lost 3 bases and 4 bases respectively, with 15 bases between them. The germline V gene has CDR1 GTSNPN and CDR2 SVGIG (reference sequence). The CDR3 extends over 15 amino acids. The CDR3 DNA follows: TGTGCCTGGAGGTCCAGCCCAAGCTTTAATGAAAAACTGTTTTTT. The encoded protein is CAWRSSPSFNEKLFF. Full variable domain (outside the CDR3, taken from reference TRBV30 and TRBJ1-4): SQTIHQWPATLVQPVGSPLSLECTVEGTSNPNLYWYRQAAGRGLQLLFYSVGIGQISSEVPQNLSASRPQDRQFILSSKKLLLSDSGFYLCAWRSSPSFNEKLFFGSGTQLSVL.